These 28 T cell receptor beta chains originate from one sample sequenced in a study of blood T cell repertoires in COVID-19. Clones were read by immunoSEQ multiplex PCR, and TCRdb kept only the in-frame ones, dropping some. The table lists approximately 160,000 clones, more than 85% of them singletons. The material sequenced was PBMCs or T cells enriched from blood (not recorded which). The receptor source for this set is a woman in her 50s who had recovered from COVID-19.

The V gene is TRBV15, the J gene TRBJ1-2; D unresolved. The CDR3 contains 14 residues. Looked up from germline, CDR1 is LNHNV and CDR2 is YYDKDF (reference sequence). Deletions cut 0 bases from V and 4 bases from J, with 9 bases between. In nucleotides, the CDR3 is TGTGCCACCAGCAGAGATCTCACAACCTATGGCTACACCTTC. This encodes CATSRDLTTYGYTF.

The chain links TRBV30 to TRBJ1-1; tentative D call: TRBD1 (5 bases). The CDR3 extends over 13 amino acids. The germline gives CDR1 GTSNPN, CDR2 SVGIG (reference sequence). Trimming shortened V by 8 bases and J by 2 bases, and 15 bases separated the two germline ends. CDR3 protein: CAGQRGSNTEAFF. CDR3 nucleotide sequence: TGTGCCGGGCAGCGGGGGTCCAACACTGAAGCTTTCTTT.

This clone has just a few counts. The CDR3 sequence: CASSLHTRGANEKLFF. In DNA form, the CDR3 reads TGTGCCAGCAGCTTACATACCAGGGGTGCTAATGAAAAACTGTTTTTT. The J gene is TRBJ1-4, the V gene TRBV11-3; a weak D match, TRBD1 (6 bases). The V gene's germline CDR1 is SGHNT and CDR2 YENEEA. CDR3 length: 16 residues. Deletions cut 2 bases from V and 3 bases from J, with 13 bases between.

This clone was detected a few times. The rearrangement links TRBV6-2 or TRBV6-3 to TRBJ1-2; D is uncertain. CDR3 length: 12 amino acids. The V and J ends lost 2 bases and 2 bases respectively, with 3 bases between them. Germline lookup yields CDR1 MNHEY and CDR2 SVGEGT. CDR3 sequence: CASSYENYGYTF. CDR3 bases: TGTGCCAGCAGTTACGAGAACTATGGCTACACCTTC.

This clone appeared once. The chain uses TRBV18 and TRBJ2-1; D perhaps matches TRBD2 (6 bases). Germline V gives CDR1 KGHSH, CDR2 LQKENI. The V and J ends lost 2 bases and 6 bases respectively, with 14 bases between them. The CDR3 has 15 residues. In DNA, the CDR3 is TGTGCCAGCTCACCATCTTGGGGGGAGTCCAATGAGCAGTTCTTC. Its protein is CASSPSWGESNEQFF.

The chain links TRBV2 to TRBJ2-7, with D unresolved. CDR3 length equals 13 residues. Trimming took off 6 bases at V and 5 bases at J, with 14 bases between the two ends. Germline assignment: CDR1 SNHLY and CDR2 FYNNEI. The chain's CDR3 is CASRYRVANEQYF. As DNA, the CDR3 is TGTGCCAGCAGGTACCGGGTTGCCAACGAGCAGTACTTC. Drawing the rest from reference TRBV2 and TRBJ2-7, the complete variable domain is EPEVTQTPSHQVTQMGQEVILRCVPISNHLYFYWYRQILGQKVEFLVSFYNNEISEKSEIFDDQFSVERPDGSNFTLKIRSTKLEDSAMYFCASRYRVANEQYFGPGTRLTVT.

This clone is a singleton in its sample. V gene TRBV2 combines with J gene TRBJ1-1; D possibly corresponds to TRBD1 (5 bases). CDR1 and CDR2 from the germline V gene are SNHLY and FYNNEI. With 7 bases removed from V and 1 base from J, the gap between germline ends came to 10 bases. The CDR3 runs 13 residues. As DNA, the CDR3 is TGTGCCAGCATTCCTACAGGGAACACTGAAGCTTTCTTT. It translates to CASIPTGNTEAFF.

The rearrangement joins TRBV6-5 to TRBJ1-2, with D unresolved. In germline, CDR1 is MNHEY, CDR2 SVGAGI. V lost 4 bases, J lost 0 bases, and 6 bases lay in between. The CDR3 is 13 residues long. The CDR3 coding sequence is TGTGCCAGCAGTTTTGAGTCTAACTATGGCTACACCTTC. This translates into CASSFESNYGYTF.

This chain joins TRBV7-9 and TRBJ2-1, with D perhaps matching TRBD2 (7 bases). V was clipped by 5 bases and J by 0 bases, with 14 bases between them. The CDR3 consists of 16 residues. The germline V gene has CDR1 SEHNR and CDR2 FQNEAQ (reference sequence). The CDR3 coding sequence is TGTGCCAGCAGCGGGAGGGGGGGAAGCTCCTACAATGAGCAGTTCTTC. As protein: CASSGRGGSSYNEQFF.

The V and J genes are TRBV2 and TRBJ1-5; 9 nucleotides align to TRBD1. The CDR3 consists of 15 residues. CDR1 and CDR2 (germline): SNHLY, FYNNEI. J gave up 6 bases and V 6 bases, and 9 bases lay outside the gene matches. CDR3 region: CASSPIGTGSQPQHF. In nucleotides, the CDR3 is TGTGCCAGCAGCCCCATCGGGACAGGGTCTCAGCCCCAGCATTTT.

Only a few counts were recorded for this clone. The CDR3 sequence is CASSIGGPNSGNTIYF. The CDR3 DNA reads TGTGCCAGTAGTATCGGCGGTCCCAACTCTGGAAACACCATATATTTT. The chain uses TRBV19 and TRBJ1-3; no clear D gene. V lost 3 bases and J lost 0, with 12 bases in between. The CDR3 is 16 residues long. CDR1 LNHDA and CDR2 SQIVND come from the germline V gene (reference sequence).

The CDR3 reads CASSLQGMSTEAFF. DNA of the CDR3: TGTGCCAGCTCATTACAGGGGATGAGCACTGAAGCTTTCTTT. This chain joins TRBV18 and TRBJ1-1, with TRBD1 matching over 7 bases. The germline gives CDR1 KGHSH, CDR2 LQKENI. Germline trimming cut 5 bases from V and 4 bases from J; bases unmatched to any gene: 7. This CDR3 comprises 14 residues.

This clone was counted many times. V and J are TRBV27 and TRBJ2-4; TRBD2 agrees at 7 bases. J was trimmed by 9 bases and V by 5 bases; bases with no gene match: 10. In germline, CDR1 is MNHEY, CDR2 SMNVEV (reference sequence). The CDR3 length is 14 residues. CDR3 in amino acids: CASSPGLTVGIQYF. CDR3 nucleotide sequence: TGTGCCAGCAGTCCGGGACTAACTGTAGGCATTCAGTACTTC.

The chain recombines TRBV3-1 (or the pseudogene TRBV3-2) with TRBJ1-5, with TRBD1 matching 11 bases. CDR3 length: 15 amino acids. Germline CDR1 is LGHDT and CDR2 is YNNKEL (reference sequence). The trim removed 4 bases at V and 5 bases at J, leaving 4 bases unmatched. The CDR3 DNA reads as TGTGCCAGCAGCCTCGGACAGGGGGCTTATCAGCCCCAGCATTTT. Amino acids: CASSLGQGAYQPQHF.

The chain combines TRBV9 with TRBJ2-1, with D hard to call. V was cut by 2 bases and J by 0 bases, with 6 bases left in between. Germline V gene lookup returns CDR1 SGDLS and CDR2 YYNGEE. CDR3 length: 14 amino acids. DNA for the CDR3: TGTGCCAGCAGCGTCTCCAGCTCCTACAATGAGCAGTTCTTC. This translates into CASSVSSSYNEQFF.

The DNA for the CDR3 is TGTGCCAGCTCGCGGACAGGTGGTGACGGCTACACCTTC. This gives the protein CASSRTGGDGYTF. V and J are TRBV18 and TRBJ1-2, with 7 positions matching TRBD1. The CDR3 consists of 13 residues. Germline V lookup: CDR1 KGHSH, CDR2 LQKENI. V lost 6 bases and J lost 8; bases outside the gene matches: 9.

The chain is built from TRBV2 and TRBJ1-2; no clear D gene. The CDR3 sequence is 13 residues long. Trimming cost V 6 bases and J 7 bases, with 15 bases left between them. The germline CDR1 and CDR2 sequences are SNHLY and FYNNEI. The CDR3 here is CASSVTHSSGYTF. CDR3 bases: TGTGCCAGCAGCGTCACCCACTCCTCTGGCTACACCTTC. The full variable domain, with the rest looked up from reference TRBV2 and TRBJ1-2, is EPEVTQTPSHQVTQMGQEVILRCVPISNHLYFYWYRQILGQKVEFLVSFYNNEISEKSEIFDDQFSVERPDGSNFTLKIRSTKLEDSAMYFCASSVTHSSGYTFGSGTRLTVV.

The chain carries TRBV3-1 (or the pseudogene TRBV3-2) and TRBJ1-4; tentative D call: TRBD1 (6 bases). The germline CDR1 and CDR2 sequences are LGHDT and YNNKEL (reference sequence). CDR3 length equals 15 residues. The V end lost 1 base, the J end lost 3 bases, and 9 bases lay between the germline ends. Written as DNA, the CDR3 is TGTGCCAGCAGCCAAGGGGACATCTCTAATGAAAAACTGTTTTTT. Amino acid sequence: CASSQGDISNEKLFF.

The rearrangement uses TRBV7-9 and TRBJ2-3; tentative D call: TRBD2 (5 bases). V was pared by 4 bases and J by 3 bases, with 17 bases between. CDR3 length: 16 residues. Looked up from germline, CDR1 is SEHNR and CDR2 is FQNEAQ (reference sequence). The CDR3 bases are TGTGCCAGCAGCTGGGGTCGCCGACCGGGAACAGATACGCAGTATTTT. Amino acids: CASSWGRRPGTDTQYF.

V gene TRBV27 combines with J gene TRBJ2-7; D gene unclear. The CDR3 covers 13 residues. The V gene lost 0 bases and the J gene lost 6 bases, with 9 bases spanning the gap. Per the germline V gene, CDR1 is MNHEY and CDR2 is SMNVEV (reference sequence). The CDR3 bases are TGTGCCAGCAGTTTATCCCTTACCGGCGAGCAGTACTTC. It encodes CASSLSLTGEQYF.

The chain joins TRBV12-5 to TRBJ2-1, with D possibly being TRBD1 (5 bases). The CDR3 consists of 13 residues. Germline CDR1 and CDR2: LGHNT and FRNRAP. V was clipped by 4 bases and J by 4 bases, with 8 bases between them. This chain's CDR3 is CASGSDKYNEQFF. CDR3 DNA sequence: TGTGCTAGTGGTTCGGACAAATACAATGAGCAGTTCTTC.

The V and J genes are TRBV7-9 and TRBJ2-2, with D perhaps TRBD1 (5 bases). With 1 base removed from V and 0 bases from J, the gap between germline ends came to 6 bases. This CDR3 region has 15 residues. Germline V gives CDR1 SEHNR, CDR2 FQNEAQ (reference sequence). Here the CDR3 DNA reads TGTGCCAGCAGCTTAGAGACAGCGAACACCGGGGAGCTGTTTTTT. This sequence encodes CASSLETANTGELFF.

The chain joins TRBV2 to TRBJ1-4, with a tentative D call TRBD1 (6 bases). Germline assignment: CDR1 SNHLY and CDR2 FYNNEI. Trimming removed 7 bases at V and 4 bases at J, with 16 bases between. The CDR3 covers 15 residues. CDR3 DNA: TGTGCCAGCATCCCAGGACAGTGGAGTAATGAAAAACTGTTTTTT. Residues: CASIPGQWSNEKLFF.

As for this clone: One junction end disagrees with the germline gene, perhaps due to a read error. The genes are TRBV18 and TRBJ2-3; TRBD2 is a possible D gene (7 bases). The CDR3 length is 17 residues. Looked up from germline, CDR1 is KGHSH and CDR2 is LQKENI. The CDR3 loop is CASSPPRGGGATDTQYF. CDR3 DNA: TGTGCCAGCTCCCCACCCCGGGGAGGGGGGGCGACAGATACGCAGTATTTT.

CDR3 protein: CASSEERRGTEAFF. The CDR3 DNA reads as TGTGCCAGCAGTGAAGAACGCAGGGGAACTGAAGCTTTCTTT. The chain carries TRBV2 and TRBJ1-1; weak D call: TRBD1 (6 bases). CDR1 and CDR2 (germline): SNHLY, FYNNEI. The germline V and J ends were trimmed by 1 base and 5 bases, with 11 bases remaining between them. The CDR3 is 14 amino acids.

The chain employs TRBV5-1 and TRBJ1-2; tentative D call: TRBD1 (5 bases). V lost 3 bases, J lost 5 bases, and 11 bases lay in between. The germline V gene has CDR1 SGHRS and CDR2 YFSETQ. The length of the CDR3 is 13 residues. The CDR3 region has the DNA TGCGCCAGCAGCTGGGGGGGAGAGTATGGCTACACCTTC. Translated: CASSWGGEYGYTF.

The chain has TRBV23-1 and TRBJ1-1; a possible D gene is TRBD1 (5 bases). Being an ORF, TRBV23-1 has a function that is uncertain. The CDR3 has 14 residues. Trimming removed 10 bases from V and 6 bases from J, with 21 bases in between. CDR3 in amino acids: CATNTGGGCAEAFF. CDR3 in DNA: TGCGCCACCAATACCGGGGGGGGTTGCGCTGAAGCTTTCTTT.

On this clone: A junction boundary mismatches the germline segment, possibly from a read error. The chain employs TRBV19 and TRBJ1-2; tentatively, D is TRBD1 (5 bases). The CDR3 loop spans 13 amino acids. Germline CDR1 reads LNHDA; CDR2 reads SQIVND (reference sequence). CDR3 in amino acids: CASSIVWGGEESF. The CDR3 bases are TGTGCCAGTAGTATAGTGTGGGGAGGGGAGGAAAGTTTC.